This T cell receptor (beta chain) emerged from a study of T cell responses to AZD1222 COVID-19 vaccine. Whole-study findings and limits: Scientists sampled the repertoires only once the peak T cell response had passed. Vaccine-related CD4 TCRs covered spike, predominating at 160-218 and 743-854. White British ancestry dominated among donors, who included more females, and clonal diversity was possibly underestimated.

V was clipped by 2 bases and J by 4 bases, with 13 bases between them. The V gene's germline CDR1 is SGHRS and CDR2 YFSETQ. The CDR3 is 15 amino acids. Pooled in the analysis were second doses at about 4 or about 12 weeks. A remark on this clone: Its antigen is as yet unknown.

Assay: immunoSEQ multiplex PCR; the TCRdb copy retains only in-frame clones and omits some. Among roughly 150,000 clones listed, over 80% were seen once. The gene calls are TRBV5-1 and TRBJ2-1, with a weak D call TRBD2 (5 bases). Sample: peripheral blood, taken 28 days after the second AZD1222 dose. The receptor was derived from an adult who received the AZD1222 COVID-19 vaccine. CDR3 region: CASSFIPGSYNEQFF. The CDR3 nucleotides are TGCGCCAGCAGCTTTATACCGGGATCTTACAATGAGCAGTTCTTC.